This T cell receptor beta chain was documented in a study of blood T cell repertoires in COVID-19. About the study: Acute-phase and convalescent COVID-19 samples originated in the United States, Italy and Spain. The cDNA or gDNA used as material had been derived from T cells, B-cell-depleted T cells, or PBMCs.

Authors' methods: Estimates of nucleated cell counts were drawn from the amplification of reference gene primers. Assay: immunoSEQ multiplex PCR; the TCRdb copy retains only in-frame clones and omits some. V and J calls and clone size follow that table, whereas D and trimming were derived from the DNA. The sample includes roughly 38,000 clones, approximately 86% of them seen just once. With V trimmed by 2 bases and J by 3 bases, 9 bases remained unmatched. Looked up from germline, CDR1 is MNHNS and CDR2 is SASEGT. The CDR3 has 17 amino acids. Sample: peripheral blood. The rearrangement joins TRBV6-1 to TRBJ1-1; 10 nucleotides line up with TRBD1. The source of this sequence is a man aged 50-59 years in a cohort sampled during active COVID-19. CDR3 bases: TGTGCCAGCAGTGAATCTTGGACAGGGGGGGCCGACACTGAAGCTTTCTTT. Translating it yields CASSESWTGGADTEAFF.